What follows are 15 T cell receptor beta chains derived from one specimen sequenced in a study of blood T cell repertoires in COVID-19. TCRdb keeps only in-frame clones here, not all; method: immunoSEQ multiplex PCR. This table has almost 200,000 clones, roughly 90% appearing once. Sequenced sample: PBMCs or T cells enriched from blood (not recorded which). Receptors were obtained from a woman under 30 who had recovered from COVID-19.

This clone has a single count. The chain has TRBV5-1 and TRBJ2-2, with 11 bases aligning to TRBD1. V lost 1 base, J lost 7 bases, and 9 bases stayed unmatched. Germline assignment: CDR1 SGHRS and CDR2 YFSETQ. The CDR3 sequence is 17 residues long. CDR3 residues: CASSLTGTGGTGGELFF. As DNA, the CDR3 is TGCGCCAGCAGCTTGACCGGGACAGGGGGGACCGGCGGGGAGCTGTTTTTT.

The chain recombines TRBV7-9 with TRBJ1-1; D is perhaps TRBD1 (5 bases). Germline V gene data show CDR1 as SEHNR and CDR2 as FQNEAQ (reference sequence). There are 15 residues in the CDR3. Trimming stripped 5 bases from V and 1 base from J, with 14 bases between. The CDR3 protein is CASSPGGGPNTEAFF. The CDR3 DNA reads TGTGCCAGCAGCCCGGGGGGTGGGCCGAACACTGAAGCTTTCTTT.

The J gene is TRBJ1-2, the V gene TRBV5-1, with 7 positions matching TRBD1. The CDR3 covers 16 residues. J was trimmed by 1 base and V by 3 bases; bases with no gene match: 9. Germline loops: CDR1 SGHRS, CDR2 YFSETQ. CDR3: CASSSAGTAYNYGYTF. Written as DNA, the CDR3 is TGCGCCAGCAGCTCCGCCGGGACAGCCTATAACTATGGCTACACCTTC. Complete variable domain (other parts from reference TRBV5-1 and TRBJ1-2): KAGVTQTPRYLIKTRGQQVTLSCSPISGHRSVSWYQQTPGQGLQFLFEYFSETQRNKGNFPGRFSGRQFSNSRSEMNVSTLELGDSALYLCASSSAGTAYNYGYTFGSGTRLTVV.

The V and J genes are TRBV5-6 and TRBJ2-7, with a tentative D call TRBD1 (5 bases). Germline V gene sequence: CDR1 SGHDT, CDR2 YYEEEE. Deletions cut 0 bases from V and 5 bases from J, with 9 bases between. The CDR3 consists of 13 residues. CDR3 sequence: CASSLGQSDEQYF. The CDR3 DNA is TGTGCCAGCAGCTTGGGACAGTCCGACGAGCAGTACTTC.

This sequence joins TRBV19 and TRBJ1-5; D is undetermined. From germline, CDR1 is LNHDA and CDR2 SQIVND (reference sequence). The V end lost 2 bases, the J end lost 9 bases, and 17 bases lay between the germline ends. The CDR3 has 15 amino acids. The CDR3 protein is CASSISGPGRRPQHF. CDR3 nucleotide sequence: TGTGCCAGTAGTATAAGTGGCCCAGGTCGACGGCCCCAGCATTTT.

The chain joins TRBV7-3 to TRBJ2-5, with TRBD2 identical over 11 bases. The CDR3 sequence is 16 residues long. Germline V lookup: CDR1 SGHTA, CDR2 FQGTGA. The trim removed 4 bases at V and 3 bases at J, leaving 7 bases unmatched. In DNA, the CDR3 is TGTGCCAGCAGCTCGAATGGGGGACTAGCGGAAGAGACCCAGTACTTC. Its protein product is CASSSNGGLAEETQYF.

The J gene is TRBJ1-4, the V gene TRBV11-2; maybe TRBD1 (5 bases). The V end was cut by 5 bases, the J end by 4 bases, with 14 bases between. The V gene's germline CDR1 is SGHAT and CDR2 FQNNGV. This CDR3 is 15 amino acids long. The CDR3 sequence is CASSPGRGNNEKLFF. The CDR3, as DNA: TGTGCCAGCAGCCCTGGTCGGGGGAATAATGAAAAACTGTTTTTT. Combining the CDR3 with reference TRBV11-2 and TRBJ1-4 gives the whole variable domain EAGVAQSPRYKIIEKRQSVAFWCNPISGHATLYWYQQILGQGPKLLIQFQNNGVVDDSQLPKDRFSAERLKGVDSTLKIQPAKLEDSAVYLCASSPGRGNNEKLFFGSGTQLSVL.

V is TRBV7-3 and J is TRBJ2-2, with D unclear. This CDR3 is 16 amino acids long. V was shortened by 1 base and J by 0 bases, with 9 bases between the two germline ends. Germline lookup yields CDR1 SGHTA and CDR2 FQGTGA. CDR3 in amino acids: CASSLSTAANTGELFF. The CDR3, as DNA: TGTGCCAGCAGCTTAAGTACAGCCGCGAACACCGGGGAGCTGTTTTTT.

The J gene is TRBJ2-2, the V gene TRBV10-3; D remains ambiguous. The V gene's germline CDR1 is ENHRY and CDR2 SYGVKD. This CDR3 contains 15 residues. Trimming took 0 bases from V and 2 from J, leaving 7 bases between them. CDR3 sequence: CAISESETNTGELFF. In DNA form, the CDR3 reads TGTGCCATCAGTGAGTCGGAGACCAACACCGGGGAGCTGTTTTTT.

The chain links TRBV28 to TRBJ1-5; weak D call: TRBD1 (5 bases). Germline values: CDR1 MDHEN, CDR2 SYDVKM. The CDR3 extends over 16 amino acids. Trimming removed 5 bases from V and 2 bases from J, with 16 bases in between. Written as DNA, the CDR3 is TGTGCCAGCAGTGGGGCTGTTGGCGGGGGCAATCAGCCCCAGCATTTT. As protein: CASSGAVGGGNQPQHF.

The J gene is TRBJ2-7, the V gene TRBV6-5; 9 positions match TRBD1. From germline, CDR1 is MNHEY and CDR2 SVGAGI. The CDR3 runs 15 residues. J was trimmed by 2 bases and V by 2 bases; bases with no gene match: 4. CDR3 sequence: CASSYADRGPYEQYF. The CDR3 region has the DNA TGTGCCAGCAGTTACGCGGACAGGGGCCCCTACGAGCAGTACTTC.

V usage is TRBV7-2 and J usage is TRBJ2-2; D gene unclear. Germline V gives CDR1 SGHTA, CDR2 FQGNSA. The CDR3 length is 15 residues. Trimming cost V 4 bases and J 3 bases, with 12 bases left between them. CDR3 residues: CASSSSRWDTGELFF. The DNA for the CDR3 is TGTGCCAGCAGCTCCAGCAGGTGGGACACCGGGGAGCTGTTTTTT.

The V and J genes are TRBV28 and TRBJ1-4; 8 positions agree with TRBD1. CDR1 and CDR2 from the germline V gene are MDHEN and SYDVKM. J was trimmed by 3 bases and V by 6 bases; bases with no gene match: 6. This CDR3 is built from 15 residues. This chain's CDR3 is CASSTDRAANEKLFF. CDR3 nucleotides: TGTGCCAGCAGCACGGACAGGGCAGCTAATGAAAAACTGTTTTTT.

The chain has TRBV5-1 and TRBJ1-6, with a weak D call TRBD1 (6 bases). CDR3 length: 16 amino acids. Trimming left V 0 bases short and J 0 bases short, with 7 bases between. Germline V lookup: CDR1 SGHRS, CDR2 YFSETQ. The CDR3 coding sequence is TGCGCCAGCAGCTTGGGGGACATCTCCTATAATTCACCCCTCCACTTT. Amino acids: CASSLGDISYNSPLHF.

The chain uses TRBV6-5 and TRBJ1-2; tentatively, D is TRBD1 (5 bases). Trimming pared 4 bases from V and 6 bases from J, leaving 9 bases between. The germline V gene has CDR1 MNHEY and CDR2 SVGAGI. CDR3 size: 12 residues. The CDR3 loop is CASSWGGNGYTF. The CDR3 DNA is TGTGCCAGCAGTTGGGGGGGGAATGGCTACACCTTC.